This entry lists 14 T cell receptor beta chains sequenced from one sample in a study of blood T cell repertoires in COVID-19. Clones were sequenced by immunoSEQ multiplex PCR, and TCRdb holds only the in-frame ones, with some missing. The profile shows some 180,000 clones, around four fifths of them singletons. Sequencing used peripheral blood. The receptors were gathered from a woman between 40 and 55 years old with COVID-19, enrolled during active disease.

The rearrangement uses TRBV3-1 (or the pseudogene TRBV3-2) and TRBJ2-7; no clear D. Between the trimmed V and J ends, which lost 0 bases and 1 base, there was a span of 7 bases. Germline CDR1 reads LGHDT; CDR2 reads YNNKEL (reference sequence). The CDR3 has 14 residues. The CDR3 region has the DNA TGTGCCAGCAGCCAAGATTCAACATCCTACGAGCAGTACTTC. Amino acids: CASSQDSTSYEQYF.

The chain carries TRBV4-1 and TRBJ1-1, with D perhaps TRBD1 (6 bases). Trimming removed 3 bases from V and 0 bases from J, with 8 bases in between. Germline-derived CDR1 and CDR2 are MGHRA and YSYEKL. The CDR3 is 14 amino acids. This CDR3 is CASSHHRVNTEAFF. The CDR3 coding sequence is TGCGCCAGCAGCCATCACAGGGTGAACACTGAAGCTTTCTTT.

This clone was observed a single time. The chain uses TRBV5-1 and TRBJ2-3, with TRBD1 matching 9 bases. CDR1 SGHRS and CDR2 YFSETQ come from the germline V gene. This CDR3 contains 15 residues. The V and J ends lost 0 bases and 1 base, in that order; junction bases with no gene match: 0. CDR3 protein: CASSLGDRGTDTQYF. In DNA form, the CDR3 reads TGCGCCAGCAGCTTGGGGGACAGGGGCACAGATACGCAGTATTTT.

The chain is built from TRBV15 and TRBJ1-4; D possibly corresponds to TRBD1 (5 bases). Germline V lookup: CDR1 LNHNV, CDR2 YYDKDF (reference sequence). V was pared by 0 bases and J by 1 base, with 6 bases between. The CDR3 contains 15 residues. The CDR3, as DNA: TGTGCCACCAGCAGAGAAACAGGAACTAATGAAAAACTGTTTTTT. It specifies CATSRETGTNEKLFF.

This clone is a singleton in its sample. The rearrangement links TRBV24-1 to TRBJ2-3, with TRBD1 identical over 7 bases. This CDR3 comprises 17 residues. After removal of 1 base from V and 1 base from J, the junction contained 7 bases not matched to a gene. Germline V gene lookup returns CDR1 KGHDR and CDR2 SFDVKD. The CDR3 DNA follows: TGTGCCACCAGTGATTTTCAGGGGGTGGCCCGCACAGATACGCAGTATTTT. Translated: CATSDFQGVARTDTQYF.

The table lists this clone with a count of one. The chain is built from TRBV9 and TRBJ2-1, with 9 bases fitting TRBD2. Germline V lookup: CDR1 SGDLS, CDR2 YYNGEE. This CDR3 is 16 amino acids long. The V and J ends lost 0 bases and 5 bases, in that order; junction bases with no gene match: 6. CDR3 sequence: CASSVASLAGNNEQFF. The CDR3 DNA follows: TGTGCCAGCAGCGTAGCTTCCCTAGCGGGAAACAATGAGCAGTTCTTC.

The chain uses TRBV2 and TRBJ2-7, with TRBD2 identical over 9 bases. The CDR3 is 18 amino acids. Germline CDR1 reads SNHLY; CDR2 reads FYNNEI. V lost 0 bases and J lost 5; bases outside the gene matches: 14. CDR3 DNA: TGTGCCAGCAGTGAAGCGCTTAATAGGGTAGCGGGAGATGACGAGCAGTACTTC. Protein: CASSEALNRVAGDDEQYF. The whole variable domain, remainder taken from reference TRBV2 and TRBJ2-7, is EPEVTQTPSHQVTQMGQEVILRCVPISNHLYFYWYRQILGQKVEFLVSFYNNEISEKSEIFDDQFSVERPDGSNFTLKIRSTKLEDSAMYFCASSEALNRVAGDDEQYFGPGTRLTVT.

There are many counts of this clone. The rearrangement joins TRBV4-1 to TRBJ2-7; 8 bases fit TRBD2. CDR3 length: 13 residues. Germline V CDR1 and CDR2: MGHRA, YSYEKL. The V gene end was trimmed by 10 bases and the J gene end by 0 bases; junction bases not matched to a gene: 5. The DNA for the CDR3 is TGCGCCACCGCAGCGGGGGCCTCCTACGAGCAGTACTTC. This sequence encodes CATAAGASYEQYF.

The rearrangement joins TRBV4-2 to TRBJ2-1; TRBD1 aligns across 11 bases. Germline V gene sequence: CDR1 LGHNA, CDR2 YNFKEQ. The ends lost 0 bases at V and 7 bases at J; junction bases unmatched: 5. The CDR3 contains 16 residues. The CDR3 spells CASSQEIGTGGNEQFF. CDR3 bases: TGTGCCAGCAGCCAAGAGATAGGGACAGGGGGGAATGAGCAGTTCTTC.

The chain carries TRBV19 and TRBJ1-5; 9 bases match TRBD1. The V gene's germline CDR1 is LNHDA and CDR2 SQIVND (reference sequence). CDR3 length equals 15 residues. V lost 3 bases, J lost 5 bases, and 5 bases stayed unmatched. The CDR3 DNA follows: TGTGCCAGTAGTATCGGGACAGGGCTGGATCAGCCCCAGCATTTT. Its protein is CASSIGTGLDQPQHF.

The chain combines TRBV6-5 with TRBJ1-2; unclear D gene. V shed 6 bases and J shed 4 bases, with 18 bases lying between them. This CDR3 region has 15 residues. Germline loops: CDR1 MNHEY, CDR2 SVGAGI. CDR3 residues: CASSQGPREGYGYTF. CDR3 sequence (DNA): TGTGCCAGCAGCCAAGGGCCTAGGGAGGGCTATGGCTACACCTTC.

CDR3 sequence reads: CASSRSSPGNTEAFF. The CDR3 nucleotides are TGTGCCAGCAGCCGCTCGTCGCCAGGGAACACTGAAGCTTTCTTT. The rearrangement joins TRBV28 to TRBJ1-1; D uncertain. Germline CDR1 MDHEN, CDR2 SYDVKM. This CDR3 contains 15 residues. V gave up 6 bases and J gave up 1 base, with 15 bases separating them.

Comments on this clone: One end of the junction is discordant with germline, which a read error may explain. The chain employs TRBV24-1 and TRBJ2-3; 16 positions match TRBD2. CDR1 is KGHDR, CDR2 SFDVKD, per germline. This CDR3 spans 19 amino acids. The CDR3 DNA reads TGTGCCACCAGTGCTTTGGGACTAGCGGGAGGGAGAGGCACAGATACGCAGTATTTT. Translated: CATSALGLAGGRGTDTQYF.

The rearrangement uses TRBV4-2 and TRBJ1-1, with D possibly TRBD1 on 5 matching bases. This CDR3 is built from 14 residues. Germline V gene lookup returns CDR1 LGHNA and CDR2 YNFKEQ. Trimming cost V 1 base and J 3 bases, with 9 bases left between them. The CDR3 region is CASSQVTGYTEAFF. CDR3 nucleotides: TGTGCCAGCAGCCAAGTAACAGGATACACTGAAGCTTTCTTT.